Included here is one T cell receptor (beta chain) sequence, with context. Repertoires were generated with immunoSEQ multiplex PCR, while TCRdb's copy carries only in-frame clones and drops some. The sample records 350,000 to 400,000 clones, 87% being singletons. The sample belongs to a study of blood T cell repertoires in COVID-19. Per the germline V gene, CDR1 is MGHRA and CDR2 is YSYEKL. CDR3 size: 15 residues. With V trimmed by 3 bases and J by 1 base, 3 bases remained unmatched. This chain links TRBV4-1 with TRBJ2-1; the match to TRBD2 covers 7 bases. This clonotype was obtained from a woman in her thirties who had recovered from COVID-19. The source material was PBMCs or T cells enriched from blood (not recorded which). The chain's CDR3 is CASSHGGRSYNEQFF. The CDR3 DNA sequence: TGCGCCAGCAGCCACGGCGGGAGATCCTACAATGAGCAGTTCTTC.